The 14 T cell receptor beta chains listed next were all sequenced from one sample in a study of regulatory T cells in long-lasting Graves disease. Time point defined: persistent/refractory GD, antithyroid drugs over 5 years with positive TRAb. Making the TCR library involved RNA that had been extracted from PBMCs. With iRepertoire HTBI primers and Arm-PCR of CDR3 regions, TCR beta libraries were built. From the multiplex PCR reads, TCRdb called clonotypes with MiXCR, one entry per CDR3 protein. The data contain fewer than 600,000 distinct CDR3 sequences, 20% to 25% of them singletons. This sample comprised peripheral blood mononuclear cells (PBMCs), obtained when the disease was refractory, from a patient treated with antithyroid drugs. Every receptor here comes from a female donor with Graves disease.

The gene calls are TRBV4-2 and TRBJ1-2; D uncertain. Germline V lookup: CDR1 LGHNA, CDR2 YNFKEQ. Trimming shortened V by 1 base and J by 10 bases, and 19 bases separated the two germline ends. The CDR3 runs 15 residues. The CDR3, as DNA: TGTGCCAGCAGCCAAGTAGTCGGATCTCCTAAAGACTACACCTTC. Translation: CASSQVVGSPKDYTF.

This clonotype showed up many times. The rearrangement links TRBV6-1 to TRBJ2-5; D is unclear. Germline lookup yields CDR1 MNHNS and CDR2 SASEGT. The CDR3 length is 13 residues. The V and J ends lost 7 bases and 7 bases respectively, with 16 bases between them. CDR3 residues: CASTTLYARTQYF. CDR3 nucleotides: TGTGCCAGCACCACCCTTTATGCCCGGACCCAGTACTTC.

This clonotype was observed at least ten times. V gene TRBV29-1 combines with J gene TRBJ1-4; 7 bases agree with TRBD1. J lost 7 bases, V lost 6 bases, and 11 bases had no gene match. Germline CDR1 SQVTM, CDR2 ANQGSEA. This CDR3 spans 14 amino acids. In DNA form, the CDR3 reads TGCAGCGTCATAACACAGGGGCGCCCTGAAAAACTGTTTTTT. It encodes CSVITQGRPEKLFF.

As for this clonotype: An end of the junction differs from the germline gene, which may be a read error. The chain links TRBV11-2 to TRBJ2-6, with D possibly being TRBD1 (5 bases). The CDR3 covers 16 residues. Germline V gene sequence: CDR1 SGHAT, CDR2 FQNNGV. The CDR3 is CASSPQDVAGANALTF. The CDR3 region has the DNA TGTGCCAGCAGCCCCCAAGACGTGGCTGGGGCCAACGCCCTGACTTTC.

This clonotype was picked up many times. The V call is TRBV11-3, the J call TRBJ1-1; a weak D match, TRBD1 (5 bases). Germline V CDR1 and CDR2: SGHNT, YENEEA. The CDR3 contains 11 residues. Trimming shortened V by 3 bases and J by 8 bases, and 7 bases separated the two germline ends. CDR3 residues: CASSFGGEAFF. CDR3 nucleotides: TGTGCCAGCAGCTTCGGGGGGGAAGCTTTCTTT.

Remarks on this clonotype: A read error is possible here, since a much larger clone lies one base away. The chain carries TRBV12-3 or TRBV12-4 and TRBJ2-7; 9 positions agree with TRBD2. The CDR3 is made up of 13 amino acids. The CDR3 spells CAGSLSSGTHITF. CDR3 nucleotides: TGTGCCGGCAGTTTATCTAGCGGGACACACATCACCTTC.

On this clonotype itself: One junction end disagrees with the germline gene, perhaps due to a read error. V gene TRBV3-1 combines with J gene TRBJ2-7, with a possible D match to TRBD1 (6 bases). There are 14 residues in the CDR3. In germline, CDR1 is LGHDT, CDR2 YNNKEL (reference sequence). CDR3 nucleotides: TGTGCCAGCAGTCAAGGCCACAGGGCTTACGAGCAGTACTTC. It is translated as CASSQGHRAYEQYF.

This chain links TRBV4-1 with TRBJ1-4; TRBD1 matches at 11 bases. V dropped 3 bases and J dropped 10; count of bases not matched to a gene: 13. The CDR3 is 17 residues long. Germline V gene lookup returns CDR1 MGHRA and CDR2 YSYEKL. The CDR3 DNA is TGCGCCAGCAGCCAGCCAAGGACGGACAGGGGGCATAGAAAACTGTTTTTT. Its translation is CASSQPRTDRGHRKLFF.

In this sample, this clonotype turned up a few times. The chain recombines TRBV2 with TRBJ2-1, with D unclear. The CDR3 consists of 12 residues. V lost 8 bases and J 0 bases, leaving 5 bases between the germline ends. Germline V gives CDR1 SNHLY, CDR2 FYNNEI. CDR3 sequence (DNA): TGTGCCAGCGCAAACTCCTACAATGAGCAGTTCTTC. It encodes CASANSYNEQFF.

This clonotype occurred many times. The chain recombines TRBV28 with TRBJ2-7, with a possible D match to TRBD1 (6 bases). Germline values: CDR1 MDHEN, CDR2 SYDVKM. Deletions cut 2 bases from V and 0 bases from J, with 8 bases between. The CDR3 runs 14 residues. The CDR3 protein is CASSLQGSSYEQYF. The DNA for the CDR3 is TGTGCCAGCAGTTTACAGGGGAGCTCCTACGAGCAGTACTTC.

V gene TRBV30 combines with J gene TRBJ2-5; D gene uncertain. The DNA end lines up better with TRBJ2-1; the J call may be wrong. This CDR3 is built from 10 residues. Germline V gives CDR1 GTSNPN, CDR2 SVGIG (reference sequence). The CDR3 DNA follows: TGTGCCTGGAGTATGGTTGAGCAGTTCTTC. Its translation is CAWSMVEQFF.

In its sample, this clonotype was seen many times. V is TRBV6-1 and J is TRBJ1-3; weak D call: TRBD1 (5 bases). Germline V gene lookup returns CDR1 MNHNS and CDR2 SASEGT. The CDR3 is 13 amino acids. The V end lost 8 bases, the J end lost 2 bases, and 10 bases lay between the germline ends. CDR3 sequence: CASGTLPGNTIYF. CDR3 bases: TGTGCCAGCGGGACGCTCCCTGGAAACACCATATATTTT.

The chain joins TRBV19 to TRBJ2-7; D unclear. Germline V gives CDR1 LNHDA, CDR2 SQIVND (reference sequence). The V end lost 2 bases, the J end lost 2 bases, and 13 bases lay between the germline ends. The CDR3 totals 15 residues. For the CDR3, the DNA is TGTGCCAGTAGTATATCCCCCGACGGTGCCTACGAGCAGTACTTC. This gives the protein CASSISPDGAYEQYF.

The genes are TRBV3-1 and TRBJ2-5; D possibly corresponds to TRBD2 (6 bases). Trimming removed 1 base from V and 5 bases from J, with 14 bases in between. This CDR3 spans 15 amino acids. Germline lookup yields CDR1 LGHDT and CDR2 YNNKEL (reference sequence). The CDR3 is CASSQVGGNGETQYF. The DNA of the CDR3 is TGTGCCAGCAGCCAAGTTGGGGGGAATGGGGAGACCCAGTACTTC.